The subject of this entry is one TCR beta chain. Enrolment of Seattle patients took place during active infection, and they were followed longitudinally. Trimming took 5 bases from V and 1 from J; bases not matched to a gene: 6. The CDR3 is 15 amino acids. Per the germline V gene, CDR1 is SGHDT and CDR2 is YYEEEE. Libraries were prepared by immunoSEQ multiplex PCR; TCRdb keeps only in-frame clonotypes and omits some of them. The repertoire consists of approximately 110,000 clones, with around 85% occurring once and the leading ten covering around 6%. These data belong to a study of blood T cell repertoires in COVID-19. Study-level background: Some COVID-19 samples were acute and others convalescent; all came from the United States, Italy and Spain.

This sequence originates from an older woman with COVID-19, enrolled during active disease. The V gene is TRBV5-6, the J gene TRBJ1-2, with TRBD1 matching over 9 bases. Source material: peripheral blood. The CDR3, as DNA: TGTGCCAGCAGGCCGACAGGGGGTAGTAACTATGGCTACACCTTC. Translated: CASRPTGGSNYGYTF.